Listed here are 30 T cell receptor beta chains from one sample, sequenced in a study of blood T cell repertoires in COVID-19. Sequenced by immunoSEQ multiplex PCR; TCRdb stores in-frame clones only, minus some. The sample yields 130,000 or so clones, about four fifths seen once. The sample taken for sequencing was peripheral blood. These receptors originate from a human donor in a cohort sampled during active COVID-19.

This clone was detected only a few times. CDR3 in amino acids: CASLTRDEQFF. The CDR3 region has the DNA TGTGCCAGCCTAACTAGGGATGAGCAGTTCTTC. The J gene is TRBJ2-1, the V gene TRBV28, with D possibly TRBD2 on 5 matching bases. The ends were cut back, 8 bases at V and 8 bases at J, with 10 bases in the middle. CDR1 is MDHEN and CDR2 is SYDVKM in the germline V gene. The CDR3 is 11 residues long.

The chain uses TRBV6-1 and TRBJ1-3; D is perhaps TRBD1 (5 bases). V was pared by 2 bases and J by 4 bases, with 18 bases between. This CDR3 is built from 17 residues. Germline CDR1 is MNHNS and CDR2 is SASEGT. DNA of the CDR3: TGTGCCAGCAGTGAAATTGTCGGCAGGGCGGGAGGAAACACCATATATTTT. Protein sequence: CASSEIVGRAGGNTIYF.

The chain recombines TRBV7-2 with TRBJ2-7; 16 bases are shared with TRBD2. CDR3 size: 17 residues. The J segment lost 6 bases and the V segment lost 5 bases, leaving 10 bases of the junction unmatched. The V gene's germline CDR1 is SGHTA and CDR2 FQGNSA. CDR3 sequence: CASSGGGLAGGPSEQYF. Written as DNA, the CDR3 is TGTGCCAGCAGCGGAGGGGGACTAGCGGGAGGGCCTAGCGAGCAGTACTTC.

This clone was seen only a few times. The rearrangement joins TRBV20-1 to TRBJ1-5; 10 positions agree with TRBD1. The trim removed 3 bases at V and 3 bases at J, leaving 5 bases unmatched. CDR3 length: 15 residues. Germline CDR1 reads DFQATT; CDR2 reads SNEGSKA (reference sequence). The CDR3 here is CSASGTGALNQPQHF. CDR3 sequence (DNA): TGCAGTGCTAGTGGGACAGGGGCCCTCAATCAGCCCCAGCATTTT.

The genes are TRBV12-3 or TRBV12-4 and TRBJ1-2; 9 positions agree with TRBD1. This CDR3 is built from 12 residues. V gave up 6 bases and J gave up 8 bases; unmatched junction bases: 4. The CDR3 reads CASRGTGRGYTF. Written as DNA, the CDR3 is TGTGCCAGCAGGGGGACAGGGCGCGGCTACACCTTC.

The chain employs TRBV7-3 and TRBJ2-3; D not resolved. V shed 0 bases and J shed 2 bases, with 6 bases lying between them. Germline CDR1 is SGHTA and CDR2 is FQGTGA. CDR3 size: 14 residues. The CDR3 DNA sequence: TGTGCCAGCAGCTTAACGGGCCTCACAGATACGCAGTATTTT. Translating gives CASSLTGLTDTQYF.

The rearrangement uses TRBV25-1 and TRBJ2-1, with TRBD1 matching 11 bases. The ends lost 1 base at V and 9 bases at J; junction bases unmatched: 2. This CDR3 comprises 14 residues. The germline gives CDR1 MGHDK, CDR2 SYGVNS. The CDR3 sequence: CASSEWGQGGEQFF. In nucleotides, the CDR3 is TGTGCCAGCAGTGAATGGGGACAGGGGGGTGAGCAGTTCTTC. Complete variable domain (other parts from reference TRBV25-1 and TRBJ2-1): EADIYQTPRYLVIGTGKKITLECSQTMGHDKMYWYQQDPGMELHLIHYSYGVNSTEKGDLSSESTVSRIRTEHFPLTLESARPSHTSQYLCASSEWGQGGEQFFGPGTRLTVL.

This rearrangement joins TRBV29-1 to TRBJ1-1; D is ambiguous. V was pared by 4 bases and J by 0 bases, with 9 bases between. Per the germline V gene, CDR1 is SQVTM and CDR2 is ANQGSEA. The CDR3 extends over 13 amino acids. This CDR3 is CSVVIRVNTEAFF. The DNA of the CDR3 is TGCAGCGTTGTTATTCGGGTGAACACTGAAGCTTTCTTT.

This clone appeared once. The chain recombines TRBV6-1 with TRBJ1-1; D unclear. The V gene lost 1 base and the J gene lost 4 bases, with 7 bases spanning the gap. The CDR3 consists of 13 residues. Germline values: CDR1 MNHNS, CDR2 SASEGT. In DNA form, the CDR3 reads TGTGCCAGCAGTGAAGGTAGACTCACTGAAGCTTTCTTT. Its protein product is CASSEGRLTEAFF.

The chain couples TRBV9 to TRBJ2-7; TRBD1 matches 7 bases. From germline, CDR1 is SGDLS and CDR2 YYNGEE. The trim removed 3 bases at V and 3 bases at J, leaving 9 bases unmatched. The CDR3 spans 15 residues. CDR3 loop: CASSGGQRPGYEQYF. The CDR3, as DNA: TGTGCCAGCAGCGGGGGACAGAGACCTGGCTACGAGCAGTACTTC.

The CDR3 here is CASSPRGQGIANTEAFF. The CDR3 DNA follows: TGTGCCAGCTCACCAAGGGGACAGGGGATAGCGAACACTGAAGCTTTCTTT. The V gene is TRBV18, the J gene TRBJ1-1; 10 bases match TRBD1. The junction had 7 bases not matched to a gene; V was cut back by 2 bases and J by 1 base. CDR1 is KGHSH and CDR2 is LQKENI in the germline V gene. The CDR3 covers 17 residues. Full variable domain (missing parts from reference TRBV18 and TRBJ1-1): NAGVMQNPRHLVRRRGQEARLRCSPMKGHSHVYWYRQLPEEGLKFMVYLQKENIIDESGMPKERFSAEFPKEGPSILRIQQVVRGDSAAYFCASSPRGQGIANTEAFFGQGTRLTVV.

This chain uses TRBV29-1 with TRBJ2-5; D gene uncertain. V lost 5 bases to trimming and J lost 1 base, with 5 bases between them. The CDR3 loop spans 11 amino acids. In germline, CDR1 is SQVTM, CDR2 ANQGSEA. The CDR3 reads CSVNSQETQYF. The CDR3 DNA sequence: TGCAGCGTTAACAGCCAAGAGACCCAGTACTTC.

This clone was observed once. This sequence joins TRBV3-1 (or the pseudogene TRBV3-2) and TRBJ2-2; TRBD1 matches 8 bases. The ends lost 2 bases at V and 5 bases at J; junction bases unmatched: 7. Germline CDR1 reads LGHDT; CDR2 reads YNNKEL (reference sequence). The CDR3 consists of 16 residues. CDR3 in amino acids: CASSQQRTGRTGELFF. The CDR3, as DNA: TGTGCCAGCAGCCAACAGCGGACAGGGAGGACCGGGGAGCTGTTTTTT.

The chain has TRBV6-5 and TRBJ2-3, with TRBD2 as a possible D gene (6 bases). There are 14 residues in the CDR3. With 6 bases removed from V and 0 bases from J, the gap between germline ends came to 10 bases. Per the germline V gene, CDR1 is MNHEY and CDR2 is SVGAGI. The CDR3 bases are TGTGCCAGCAGAGATAGCGGTAGCACAGATACGCAGTATTTT. The encoded protein is CASRDSGSTDTQYF.

This chain links TRBV11-1 with TRBJ2-6, with D unresolved. CDR3 length: 15 residues. CDR1 SGHAT and CDR2 FQDESV come from the germline V gene (reference sequence). V lost 5 bases to trimming and J lost 2 bases, with 10 bases between them. The CDR3 DNA reads as TGTGCCAGCAGCATAACAGAACCTGGGGCCAACGTCCTGACTTTC. Amino acids: CASSITEPGANVLTF. The full variable domain, with the rest looked up from reference TRBV11-1 and TRBJ2-6, is EAEVAQSPRYKITEKSQAVAFWCDPISGHATLYWYRQILGQGPELLVQFQDESVVDDSQLPKDRFSAERLKGVDSTLKIQPAELGDSAMYLCASSITEPGANVLTFGAGSRLTVL.

This rearrangement joins TRBV10-3 to TRBJ2-3, with D possibly matching TRBD1 (6 bases). Germline V gene data show CDR1 as ENHRY and CDR2 as SYGVKD. V lost 4 bases to trimming and J lost 2 bases, with 16 bases between them. This CDR3 comprises 16 residues. The CDR3: CAISGGSGVNTDTQYF. CDR3 coding DNA: TGTGCCATCAGTGGGGGGTCAGGGGTGAACACAGATACGCAGTATTTT.

This chain uses TRBV11-2 with TRBJ2-6; maybe TRBD2 (7 bases). Germline V gene sequence: CDR1 SGHAT, CDR2 FQNNGV. V gave up 7 bases and J gave up 4 bases, with 14 bases separating them. This CDR3 is 15 amino acids long. CDR3 coding DNA: TGTGCCAGCACCTCTCGGGGGGCGGGGGCCAACGTCCTGACTTTC. Protein sequence: CASTSRGAGANVLTF. The complete variable domain, with remaining parts taken from reference TRBV11-2 and TRBJ2-6, reads EAGVAQSPRYKIIEKRQSVAFWCNPISGHATLYWYQQILGQGPKLLIQFQNNGVVDDSQLPKDRFSAERLKGVDSTLKIQPAKLEDSAVYLCASTSRGAGANVLTFGAGSRLTVL.

This clone was counted at least ten times. CDR3 residues: CASSPVSTGEGYTF. In nucleotides, the CDR3 is TGCGCCAGCAGCCCCGTTTCAACAGGGGAGGGCTACACCTTC. This chain uses TRBV5-1 with TRBJ1-2, with TRBD1 identical over 7 bases. CDR3 length equals 14 residues. The V and J ends lost 4 bases and 8 bases, in that order; junction bases with no gene match: 11. Germline CDR1 SGHRS, CDR2 YFSETQ.

This clone was detected only a few times. The chain combines TRBV28 with TRBJ1-2; TRBD1 agrees at 7 bases. CDR3 length: 12 amino acids. V dropped 6 bases and J dropped 8; count of bases not matched to a gene: 6. Germline assignment: CDR1 MDHEN and CDR2 SYDVKM. The DNA of the CDR3 is TGTGCCAGCAGCCGAGGGGGCTGGGGCTACACCTTC. Translated, it gives CASSRGGWGYTF.

The chain joins TRBV28 to TRBJ1-6; tentatively, D is TRBD1 (5 bases). Trimming took 2 bases from V and 10 from J, leaving 18 bases between them. This CDR3 comprises 16 residues. Germline V gene data show CDR1 as MDHEN and CDR2 as SYDVKM. This chain's CDR3 is CASSLRVGRVGSPLHF. The CDR3 DNA reads as TGTGCCAGCAGTTTACGGGTGGGCAGGGTCGGATCACCCCTCCACTTT.

J is TRBJ2-1 and V is TRBV19, with TRBD1 identical over 10 bases. The CDR3 is 15 residues long. Losses at the gene ends were 3 bases for V and 6 bases for J; bases not matched to a gene: 5. Per germline, CDR1 LNHDA and CDR2 SQIVND (reference sequence). CDR3: CASSIAGQGPNEQFF. DNA for the CDR3: TGTGCCAGTAGTATCGCGGGACAGGGGCCCAATGAGCAGTTCTTC.

V and J are TRBV3-1 (or the pseudogene TRBV3-2) and TRBJ1-3; D remains unclear. The germline gives CDR1 LGHDT, CDR2 YNNKEL (reference sequence). Trimming removed 1 base at V and 7 bases at J, with 17 bases between. This CDR3 is built from 16 residues. CDR3 loop: CASSQGRERGWNTIYF. The CDR3 nucleotides are TGTGCCAGCAGCCAAGGAAGGGAGAGAGGGTGGAACACCATATATTTT.

CDR3 sequence reads: CASSQGTGGYGTGELFF. The CDR3 bases are TGTGCCAGCAGCCAAGGGACAGGGGGGTACGGCACCGGGGAGCTGTTTTTT. V is TRBV4-2 and J is TRBJ2-2; 10 nucleotides agree with TRBD1. The germline V gene has CDR1 LGHNA and CDR2 YNFKEQ. Trimming cost V 1 base and J 4 bases; bases outside gene matches: 6. The CDR3 loop spans 17 amino acids.

This rearrangement joins TRBV12-3 or TRBV12-4 to TRBJ1-2; D not certain. V shed 7 bases and J shed 3 bases, with 9 bases lying between them. The CDR3 totals 12 residues. The CDR3, as DNA: TGTGCCAGCAAGAGGTTAGACTATGGCTACACCTTC. It translates to CASKRLDYGYTF.

This clone appeared a few times. In nucleotides, the CDR3 is TGCAGCGTTGGACAGGGATTCCGTCAGCCCCAGCATTTT. It specifies CSVGQGFRQPQHF. The chain employs TRBV29-1 and TRBJ1-5; 7 positions agree with TRBD1. The V gene end was trimmed by 4 bases and the J gene end by 6 bases; junction bases not matched to a gene: 6. Germline-derived CDR1 and CDR2 are SQVTM and ANQGSEA. This CDR3 comprises 13 residues.

The V gene is TRBV27, the J gene TRBJ2-7; D may be TRBD2 (6 bases). Trimming left V 0 bases short and J 4 bases short, with 13 bases between. The CDR3 contains 15 residues. From germline, CDR1 is MNHEY and CDR2 SMNVEV (reference sequence). CDR3 coding DNA: TGTGCCAGCAGTTTATCGACCGGGGGAATTTACGAGCAGTACTTC. Residues: CASSLSTGGIYEQYF.

This clone was recorded once. This rearrangement joins TRBV27 to TRBJ2-7; 8 bases fit TRBD2. The V gene's germline CDR1 is MNHEY and CDR2 SMNVEV (reference sequence). The V segment lost 7 bases and the J segment 6 bases; nucleotides outside the gene matches: 14. CDR3 length: 15 amino acids. This chain's CDR3 is CASTTLGGSGAEQYF. DNA of the CDR3: TGTGCCAGCACCACATTGGGAGGTAGCGGGGCCGAGCAGTACTTC.

The chain carries TRBV21-1 and TRBJ1-1; the table's D call, TRBD1, has no DNA check behind it. TRBV21-1 is assigned pseudogene status. The CDR3 loop spans 14 amino acids. The chain's CDR3 is CASSTGVMNTEAFF. DNA for the CDR3: TGTGCCAGCAGCACAGGGGTCATGAACACTGAAGCTTTCTTT.

V usage is TRBV25-1 and J usage is TRBJ2-7; no definite D call. This CDR3 contains 13 residues. CDR1 is MGHDK and CDR2 is SYGVNS in the germline V gene. V was shortened by 6 bases and J by 5 bases, with 14 bases between the two germline ends. This CDR3 is CASSHLKSNEQYF. The CDR3 DNA is TGTGCCAGCAGCCACCTTAAGAGTAACGAGCAGTACTTC.

The DNA of the CDR3 is TGTGCCAGCAGTTCGTCCGGGACTAGGGACACCTACGAGCAGTACTTC. This encodes CASSSSGTRDTYEQYF. V is TRBV28 and J is TRBJ2-7; 8 bases are shared with TRBD2. The CDR3 sequence is 16 residues long. With 4 bases clipped from V and 2 bases from J, the junction kept 10 bases outside the gene matches. Germline loops: CDR1 MDHEN, CDR2 SYDVKM.